The present TCR beta chain was sequenced within a study of shared clonotypes between healthy human individuals. Every immunoSEQ plate was one replicate of a subset's evenly spread DNA. The table came from immunoSEQ multiplex PCR; TCRdb's copy has only in-frame clones and leaves some out. The table records fewer than 550,000 clones, about 80% of them present only once. This clone occurred a few times. Unmatched junction bases numbered 7, after V lost 4 bases and J lost 5 bases. Looked up from germline, CDR1 is MGHRA and CDR2 is YSYEKL. The CDR3 loop spans 16 amino acids. The chain couples TRBV4-1 to TRBJ2-2, with TRBD2 matching over 10 bases. Sample: PBMCs. This receptor was taken from a woman aged 40 to 50 in good health. Some clones in this sample may be carry-over from other donors' samples. The CDR3 DNA follows: TGCGCCAGCAGCCCTTTAGCGGGAGGAGGTACCGGGGAGCTGTTTTTT. It specifies CASSPLAGGGTGELFF.